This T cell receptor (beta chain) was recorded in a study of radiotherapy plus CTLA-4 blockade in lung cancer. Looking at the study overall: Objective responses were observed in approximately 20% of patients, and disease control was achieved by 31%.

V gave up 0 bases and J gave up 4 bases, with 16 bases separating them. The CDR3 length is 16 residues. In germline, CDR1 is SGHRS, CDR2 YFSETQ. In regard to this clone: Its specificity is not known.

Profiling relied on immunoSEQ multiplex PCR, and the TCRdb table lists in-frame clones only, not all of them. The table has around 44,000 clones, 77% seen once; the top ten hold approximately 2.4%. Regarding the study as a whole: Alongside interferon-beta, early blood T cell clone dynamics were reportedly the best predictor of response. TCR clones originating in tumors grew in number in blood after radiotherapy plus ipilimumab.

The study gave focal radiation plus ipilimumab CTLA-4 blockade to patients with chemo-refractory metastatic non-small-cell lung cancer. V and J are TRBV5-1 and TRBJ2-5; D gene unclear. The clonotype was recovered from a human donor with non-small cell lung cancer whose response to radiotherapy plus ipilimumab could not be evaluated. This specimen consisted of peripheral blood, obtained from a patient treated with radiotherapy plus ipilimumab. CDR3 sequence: CASSLVAGQRLETQYF. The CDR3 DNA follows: TGCGCCAGCAGCTTGGTTGCAGGCCAGAGATTAGAGACCCAGTACTTC.